A selection of T cell receptor beta chains follows, all from one sample in a study of blood T cell repertoires in COVID-19. Sequenced by immunoSEQ multiplex PCR; TCRdb stores in-frame clones only, minus some. The sample records about 130,000 clones, more than 90% being singletons. The specimen sequenced was peripheral blood. These TCRs come from a man aged 50-59 years with active COVID-19. Each CDR3 is given with its conserved first and last residue. A D gene is named only where the DNA matches it firmly. Clone sizes are given selectively: once, few, many, or a class where the clone is expanded.

>TRBD2|TRBV5-1|TRBJ2-2|-
CASSWTSGKPGELFF
TGCGCCAGCAGCTGGACTAGCGGGAAGCCCGGGGAGCTGTTTTTT
>TRBD1|TRBV4-2|TRBJ1-4|many
CASSQDDRAPEKLFF
TGTGCCAGCAGCCAAGATGACAGGGCCCCTGAAAAACTGTTTTTT
>TRBD1|TRBV9|TRBJ2-1|-
CASSNLGTGENEQFF
TGTGCCAGCAGCAATCTAGGGACAGGGGAGAATGAGCAGTTCTTC
>-|TRBV1|TRBJ2-3|-
CTSSQENSGGVNTDTQYF
TGCACCAGCAGCCAAGAAAACAGCGGGGGGGTCAACACAGATACGCAGTATTTT
>TRBD1|TRBV19|TRBJ2-5|-
CASSTQGTTETQYF
TGTGCCAGTAGTACACAGGGGACGACGGAGACCCAGTACTTC
>-|TRBV19|TRBJ2-5|-
CASSYPDRSGAQYF
TGTGCCAGTAGTTACCCCGACCGGTCAGGGGCCCAGTACTTC
>TRBD1|TRBV6-5|TRBJ2-3|-
CASSHGQGRDTQYF
TGTGCCAGCAGTCACGGACAGGGACGAGATACGCAGTATTTT
>-|TRBV5-4|TRBJ1-2|-
CASSLDGGYGYTF
TGTGCCAGCAGCTTGGACGGCGGCTATGGCTACACCTTC
>-|TRBV18|TRBJ1-4|-
CASTTGQSSTNEKLFF
TGTGCCAGCACCACTGGACAGAGCTCAACTAATGAAAAACTGTTTTTT
>-|TRBV19|TRBJ2-1|-
CASSPYSGSNEQFF
TGTGCCAGTAGTCCCTACTCCGGGAGCAATGAGCAGTTCTTC
>TRBD2|TRBV10-1|TRBJ2-3|few
CASSEITGGLNTQYF
TGCGCCAGCAGTGAGATCACGGGAGGGTTGAATACGCAGTATTTT
>TRBD1|TRBV6-5|TRBJ2-4|-
CASSSTGGWGKNIQYF
TGTGCCAGCAGTTCCACAGGGGGCTGGGGCAAAAACATTCAGTACTTC
>-|TRBV14|TRBJ1-1|-
CASSFRSGKNTEAFF
TGTGCCAGCAGCTTCCGCTCCGGGAAGAACACTGAAGCTTTCTTT
>TRBD1|TRBV3-1/TRBV3-2|TRBJ1-2|-
CASSQEGTGGTYGYTF
TGTGCCAGCAGCCAAGAGGGGACAGGGGGAACTTATGGCTACACCTTC
>-|TRBV12-2|TRBJ2-1|-
CASRLAQRGASYNEQFF
TGTGCAAGTCGCTTAGCCCAGCGGGGGGCCTCCTACAATGAGCAGTTCTTC
>TRBD2|TRBV29-1|TRBJ2-1|-
CSVVASGSNEQFF
TGCAGCGTTGTGGCTAGCGGGAGTAATGAGCAGTTCTTC
>-|TRBV9|TRBJ2-2|-
CASSPRDIRLNTGELFF
TGTGCCAGCAGCCCCCGGGACATCCGACTGAACACCGGGGAGCTGTTTTTT